This T cell receptor beta chain was observed in a study of shared clonotypes between healthy human individuals. Study-wide context: The study used three CD4 naive, three CD4 memory, two CD8 naive and one CD8 memory plate per donor.

Libraries were prepared by immunoSEQ multiplex PCR; TCRdb keeps only in-frame clonotypes and omits some of them. The sample holds approximately 2,300,000 clones, under 95% seen once. Findings and limits, study-wide: Larger richness was generally estimated for naive than memory subsets.

Details on this clone: Its target is unknown.

CDR1 and CDR2 from the germline V gene are SGHNT and YYREEE (reference sequence). V lost 4 bases to trimming and J lost 9 bases, with 11 bases between them. The CDR3 has 12 amino acids. Material for sequencing was naive CD4+ T cells from PBMCs. Indicated subset: CD45RA+ positively selected. The J gene is TRBJ2-1, the V gene TRBV5-4, with a weak D call TRBD2 (5 bases). The TCR comes from a man aged 18 to 35 in good health. Some clones in this sample may be carry-over from other donors' samples. As DNA, the CDR3 is TGTGCCAGCAGCGCCGCCGGGGTTGAGCAGTTCTTC. The encoded protein is CASSAAGVEQFF. The whole variable domain, remainder taken from reference TRBV5-4 and TRBJ2-1, is ETGVTQSPTHLIKTRGQQVTLRCSSQSGHNTVSWYQQALGQGPQFIFQYYREEENGRGNFPPRFSGLQFPNYSSELNVNALELDDSALYLCASSAAGVEQFFGPGTRLTVL.